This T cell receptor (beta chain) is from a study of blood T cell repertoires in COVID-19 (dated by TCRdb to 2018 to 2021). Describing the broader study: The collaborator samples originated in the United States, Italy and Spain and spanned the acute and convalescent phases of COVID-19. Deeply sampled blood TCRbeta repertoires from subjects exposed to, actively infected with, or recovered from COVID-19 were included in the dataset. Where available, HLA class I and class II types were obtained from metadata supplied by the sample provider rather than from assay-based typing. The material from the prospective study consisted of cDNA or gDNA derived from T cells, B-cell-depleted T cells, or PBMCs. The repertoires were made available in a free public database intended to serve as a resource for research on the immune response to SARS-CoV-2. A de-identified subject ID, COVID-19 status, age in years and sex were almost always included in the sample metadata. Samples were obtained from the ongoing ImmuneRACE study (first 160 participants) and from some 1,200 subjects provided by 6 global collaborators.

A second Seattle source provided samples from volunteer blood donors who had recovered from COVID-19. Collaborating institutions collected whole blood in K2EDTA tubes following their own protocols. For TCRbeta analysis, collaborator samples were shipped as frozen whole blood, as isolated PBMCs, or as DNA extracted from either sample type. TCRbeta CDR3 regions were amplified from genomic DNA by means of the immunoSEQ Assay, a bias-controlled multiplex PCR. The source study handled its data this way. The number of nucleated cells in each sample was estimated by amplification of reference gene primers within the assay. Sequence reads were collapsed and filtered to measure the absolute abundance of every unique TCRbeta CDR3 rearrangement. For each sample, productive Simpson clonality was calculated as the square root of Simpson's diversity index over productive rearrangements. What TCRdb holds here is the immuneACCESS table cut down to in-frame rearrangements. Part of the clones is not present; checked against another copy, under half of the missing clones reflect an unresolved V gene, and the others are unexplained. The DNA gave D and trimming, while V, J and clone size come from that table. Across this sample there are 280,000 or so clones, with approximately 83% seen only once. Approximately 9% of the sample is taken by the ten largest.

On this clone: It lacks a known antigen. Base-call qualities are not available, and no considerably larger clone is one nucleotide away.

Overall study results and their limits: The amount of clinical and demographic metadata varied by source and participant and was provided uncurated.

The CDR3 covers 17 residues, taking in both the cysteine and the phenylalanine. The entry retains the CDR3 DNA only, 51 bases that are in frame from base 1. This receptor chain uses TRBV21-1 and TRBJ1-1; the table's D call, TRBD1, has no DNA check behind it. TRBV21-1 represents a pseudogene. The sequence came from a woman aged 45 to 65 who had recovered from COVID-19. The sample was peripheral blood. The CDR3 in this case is CASSKGYRGHGDTEAFF. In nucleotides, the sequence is TGTGCCAGCAGCAAAGGATACAGGGGGCATGGGGACACTGAAGCTTTCTTT.